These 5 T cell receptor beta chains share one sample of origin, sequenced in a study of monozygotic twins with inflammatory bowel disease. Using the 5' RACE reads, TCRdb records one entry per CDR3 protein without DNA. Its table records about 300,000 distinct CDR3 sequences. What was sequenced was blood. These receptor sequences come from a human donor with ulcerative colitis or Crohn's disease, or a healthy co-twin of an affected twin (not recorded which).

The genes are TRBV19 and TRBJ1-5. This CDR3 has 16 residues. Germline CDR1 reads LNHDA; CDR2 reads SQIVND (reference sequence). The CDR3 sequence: CASSSRFGHSNQPQHF.

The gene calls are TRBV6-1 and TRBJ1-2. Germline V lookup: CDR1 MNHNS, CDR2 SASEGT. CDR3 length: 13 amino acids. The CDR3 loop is CASSVNGFYGYTF.

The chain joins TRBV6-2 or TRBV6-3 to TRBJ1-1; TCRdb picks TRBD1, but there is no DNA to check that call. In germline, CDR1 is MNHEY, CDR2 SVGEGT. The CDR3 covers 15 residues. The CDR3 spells CASSSWGRTNTEAFF.

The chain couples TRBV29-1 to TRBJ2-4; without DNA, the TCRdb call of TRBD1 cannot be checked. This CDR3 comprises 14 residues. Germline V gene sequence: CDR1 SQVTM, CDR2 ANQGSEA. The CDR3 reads CNKTGGEDKNIQYF.

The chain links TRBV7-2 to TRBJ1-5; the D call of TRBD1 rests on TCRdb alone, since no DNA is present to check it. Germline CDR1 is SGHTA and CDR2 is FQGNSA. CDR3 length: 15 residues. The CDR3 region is CASSWRPGPNQPQHF.